Below are 26 T cell receptor beta chains sequenced from a single sample in a study of shared clonotypes between healthy human individuals. TCRdb's table, derived via immunoSEQ multiplex PCR, lists solely in-frame clones and lacks some. The data hold 400,000 or so clones, with 90% to 97% observed a single time. Material for sequencing was memory CD8+ T cells sorted from blood. Described subset: CD45RO+ cells pooled with CCR7-negative TemRA cells. These receptors all come from a man aged 25 to 40 in good health.

This clone was observed a single time. This chain links TRBV6-6 with TRBJ1-1; D is possibly TRBD1 (5 bases). Between the trimmed V and J ends, which lost 6 bases and 6 bases, there was a span of 11 bases. The CDR3 spans 12 residues. Germline lookup yields CDR1 MNHNY and CDR2 SVGAGI (reference sequence). Here the CDR3 reads CASSFLRAEAFF. The CDR3 DNA is TGTGCCAGCAGCTTCCTCAGGGCTGAAGCTTTCTTT.

The rearrangement links TRBV30 to TRBJ2-1, with D perhaps being TRBD1 or TRBD2 (5 bases each). Trimming took 0 bases from V and 12 from J, leaving 15 bases between them. Germline V lookup: CDR1 GTSNPN, CDR2 SVGIG (reference sequence). The CDR3 runs 13 residues. The CDR3 nucleotides read TGTGCCTGGAGTGTACAGCCAGCGAGGGGGCAGTTCTTC. Translation: CAWSVQPARGQFF.

The chain couples TRBV5-1 to TRBJ2-1; TRBD2 matches at 7 bases. This CDR3 is 16 amino acids long. After removal of 3 bases from V and 2 bases from J, the junction contained 8 bases not matched to a gene. Germline CDR1 SGHRS, CDR2 YFSETQ. The CDR3 DNA follows: TGCGCCAGCAGCTCGACGTGGCGGGAGCCCTACAATGAGCAGTTCTTC. It is translated as CASSSTWREPYNEQFF.

This clone appeared a single time. The J gene is TRBJ2-1, the V gene TRBV5-1; no firm D call. CDR1 and CDR2 from the germline V gene are SGHRS and YFSETQ. Trimming took off 0 bases at V and 4 bases at J, with 5 bases between the two ends. This CDR3 is 13 amino acids long. The CDR3 DNA follows: TGCGCCAGCAGCTTGGGCGAGTACAATGAGCAGTTCTTC. Residues: CASSLGEYNEQFF.

Notes on this clone: The same CDR3 can be traced to other DNA sequences in this sample. The rearrangement links TRBV6-1 to TRBJ2-1; no firm D call. The CDR3 has 12 residues. Germline-derived CDR1 and CDR2 are MNHNS and SASEGT. V lost 1 base to trimming and J lost 4 bases, with 2 bases between them. CDR3 loop: CASSEGYNEQFF. The CDR3 DNA reads TGTGCCAGCAGTGAAGGGTACAATGAGCAGTTCTTC.

The rearrangement joins TRBV5-1 to TRBJ1-2; 7 bases align to TRBD1. This CDR3 contains 16 residues. Per germline, CDR1 SGHRS and CDR2 YFSETQ. V lost 0 bases and J lost 7; bases outside the gene matches: 12. Here the CDR3 DNA reads TGCGCCAGCAGCTTGGACTGGGGTACAGGGGCCTCTGGCTACACCTTC. It translates to CASSLDWGTGASGYTF.

The V call is TRBV5-5, the J call TRBJ2-3, with 8 bases identical to TRBD2. Trimming took 6 bases from V and 1 from J; bases not matched to a gene: 4. Germline loops: CDR1 SGHKS, CDR2 YYEKEE (reference sequence). This CDR3 contains 14 residues. CDR3 loop: CASIPTSGTDTQYF. CDR3 DNA: TGTGCCAGCATCCCGACTAGCGGCACAGATACGCAGTATTTT.

The chain combines TRBV6-6 with TRBJ1-5; 7 bases are shared with TRBD1. J was trimmed by 7 bases and V by 4 bases; bases with no gene match: 10. CDR1 and CDR2 (germline): MNHNY, SVGAGI (reference sequence). The CDR3 loop spans 15 amino acids. The CDR3 nucleotides are TGTGCCAGCAGTTTCCCGACAGGGTCGGAGCAGCCCCAGCATTTT. Translating it yields CASSFPTGSEQPQHF.

This chain joins TRBV2 and TRBJ2-3; D uncertain. The CDR3 contains 13 residues. Germline V gives CDR1 SNHLY, CDR2 FYNNEI. V was cut by 2 bases and J by 3 bases, with 6 bases left in between. The CDR3 loop reads CASSEWRTDTQYF. CDR3 DNA sequence: TGTGCCAGCAGTGAATGGCGGACAGATACGCAGTATTTT.

As for this clone: Other DNA sequences in the same sample also yield this CDR3. This chain uses TRBV11-2 with TRBJ1-2; D gene uncertain. Trimming took 5 bases from V and 2 from J, leaving 9 bases between them. Germline assignment: CDR1 SGHAT and CDR2 FQNNGV. The CDR3 spans 13 residues. The CDR3 DNA reads as TGTGCCAGCAGCCTCGGACGGAACTATGGCTACACCTTC. Residues: CASSLGRNYGYTF.

CDR3 amino acids: CASRQYRGPGNTIYF. In nucleotides, the CDR3 is TGTGCCAGCAGGCAATACAGGGGGCCAGGAAACACCATATATTTT. J is TRBJ1-3 and V is TRBV7-9; TRBD1 aligns across 9 bases. Germline values: CDR1 SEHNR, CDR2 FQNEAQ (reference sequence). V dropped 6 bases and J dropped 4; count of bases not matched to a gene: 7. The CDR3 totals 15 residues. Using reference TRBV7-9 and TRBJ1-3 for the parts outside the CDR3, the full variable domain is DTGVSQNPRHKITKRGQNVTFRCDPISEHNRLYWYRQTLGQGPEFLTYFQNEAQLEKSRLLSDRFSAERPKGSFSTLEIQRTEQGDSAMYLCASRQYRGPGNTIYFGEGSWLTVV.

The V gene is TRBV10-3, the J gene TRBJ2-1; no clear D. Germline lookup yields CDR1 ENHRY and CDR2 SYGVKD. Trimming cost V 6 bases and J 6 bases, with 12 bases left between them. The CDR3 totals 13 residues. The CDR3 sequence is CAIRGFQVNEQFF. CDR3 DNA: TGTGCCATCAGAGGTTTCCAGGTCAATGAGCAGTTCTTC.

V gene TRBV5-1 combines with J gene TRBJ1-2, with TRBD1 identical over 7 bases. CDR3 length equals 15 residues. Losses at the gene ends were 4 bases for V and 6 bases for J; bases not matched to a gene: 12. Germline lookup yields CDR1 SGHRS and CDR2 YFSETQ. CDR3: CASSPRQGSIHGYTF. The CDR3 DNA follows: TGCGCCAGCAGCCCGAGACAGGGATCCATCCATGGCTACACCTTC.

This sequence joins TRBV7-8 and TRBJ2-3, with TRBD2 as a possible D gene (6 bases). V gave up 6 bases and J gave up 2 bases, with 15 bases separating them. The CDR3 covers 15 residues. The germline CDR1 and CDR2 sequences are SGHVS and FQNEAQ. As DNA, the CDR3 is TGTGCCAGCAGTAAGCCGGGAGAAACCACAGATACGCAGTATTTT. Translation: CASSKPGETTDTQYF. Using reference TRBV7-8 and TRBJ2-3 for the parts outside the CDR3, the full variable domain is GAGVSQSPRYKVAKRGQDVALRCDPISGHVSLFWYQQALGQGPEFLTYFQNEAQLDKSGLPSDRFFAERPEGSVSTLKIQRTQQEDSAVYLCASSKPGETTDTQYFGPGTRLTVL.

The rearrangement joins TRBV5-5 to TRBJ2-2, with D possibly TRBD1 on 5 matching bases. Germline CDR1 reads SGHKS; CDR2 reads YYEKEE (reference sequence). The CDR3 spans 18 residues. The ends were cut back, 4 bases at V and 5 bases at J, with 24 bases in the middle. The CDR3 nucleotides are TGTGCCAGCAGCCGGAAAGTCCTCCAGGGTGGTGGGACCGGGGAGCTGTTTTTT. This gives the protein CASSRKVLQGGGTGELFF.

The V call is TRBV28, the J call TRBJ2-3; D is perhaps TRBD1 (6 bases). Deletions cut 4 bases from V and 4 bases from J, with 12 bases between. CDR3 length equals 14 residues. CDR1 and CDR2 (germline): MDHEN, SYDVKM. The CDR3 is CASSSPGHPDTQYF. CDR3 DNA: TGTGCCAGCAGTTCTCCGGGACACCCAGATACGCAGTATTTT.

This chain uses TRBV7-9 with TRBJ2-5; TRBD1 aligns across 7 bases. The CDR3 sequence is 13 residues long. V lost 6 bases to trimming and J lost 2 bases; unmatched junction nucleotides: 3. Germline-derived CDR1 and CDR2 are SEHNR and FQNEAQ (reference sequence). The CDR3: CASRGTVQETQYF. The DNA for the CDR3 is TGTGCCAGCAGGGGGACAGTTCAAGAGACCCAGTACTTC.

The rearrangement joins TRBV11-2 to TRBJ2-5; TRBD2 matches at 7 bases. From germline, CDR1 is SGHAT and CDR2 FQNNGV. V was clipped by 0 bases and J by 5 bases; unmatched bases: 6. The CDR3 runs to 15 residues. CDR3 in amino acids: CASSLDGLVGETQYF. Here the CDR3 DNA reads TGTGCCAGCAGCTTAGACGGACTAGTCGGGGAGACCCAGTACTTC.

This chain uses TRBV5-4 with TRBJ1-2; D possibly corresponds to TRBD1 (5 bases). In germline, CDR1 is SGHNT, CDR2 YYREEE (reference sequence). V dropped 1 base and J dropped 7 bases, with 17 bases sitting between them. The CDR3 has 15 residues. CDR3 sequence reads: CASSLWGTTLGGYTF. DNA for the CDR3: TGTGCCAGCAGCTTGTGGGGGACTACCTTGGGTGGCTACACCTTC.

The count of this clone is one. CDR3 nucleotide sequence: TGTGCCAGCTCACCAAAAATAGGACAGTCCACTAGCGGTCCTAGCACAGATACGCAGTATTTT. The encoded protein is CASSPKIGQSTSGPSTDTQYF. The genes are TRBV18 and TRBJ2-3, with 8 bases fitting TRBD2. Trimming removed 2 bases from V and 0 bases from J; junction bases left unmatched: 19. CDR3 length: 21 residues. Germline assignment: CDR1 KGHSH and CDR2 LQKENI.

This sequence joins TRBV23-1 and TRBJ2-7; 8 bases map to TRBD2. TRBV23-1 is noted as an ORF with a role that remains uncertain. The CDR3 covers 19 residues. Trimming removed 6 bases from V and 4 bases from J; junction bases left unmatched: 23. The CDR3 reads CASSQRAAVSGSGSYEQYF. CDR3 DNA sequence: TGCGCCAGCAGCCAAAGGGCGGCAGTAAGCGGGAGTGGAAGTTACGAGCAGTACTTC.

The J gene is TRBJ2-3, the V gene TRBV5-1, with D perhaps assigned TRBD1 or TRBD2 (5 bases each). Germline CDR1 is SGHRS and CDR2 is YFSETQ. V lost 9 bases and J lost 0, with 17 bases in between. This CDR3 has 15 amino acids. CDR3 DNA sequence: TGCGCCACCCGGGACGGAATATCTAGCACAGATACGCAGTATTTT. This encodes CATRDGISSTDTQYF.

The chain joins TRBV30 to TRBJ2-3, with D possibly being TRBD1 (5 bases). Germline-derived CDR1 and CDR2 are GTSNPN and SVGIG (reference sequence). Trimming left V 0 bases short and J 1 base short, with 8 bases between. This CDR3 is 14 amino acids long. CDR3 coding DNA: TGTGCCTGGAGTGTCCTAGGGGGCACAGATACGCAGTATTTT. Translation gives CAWSVLGGTDTQYF.

CDR3 residues: CASSETSGRGSEQFF. The CDR3 DNA is TGTGCCAGCAGTGAAACCAGCGGGAGGGGCAGTGAGCAGTTCTTC. This chain connects TRBV2 to TRBJ2-1; 10 bases match TRBD2. The CDR3 is made up of 15 amino acids. Germline CDR1 and CDR2: SNHLY and FYNNEI. Unmatched junction bases numbered 7, after V lost 2 bases and J lost 9 bases.

Concerning this clone: The junction departs from germline at one end; a sequencing error may be responsible. This chain links TRBV6-6 with TRBJ2-1, with 7 bases that match TRBD2. The CDR3 length is 14 residues. Germline V gene data show CDR1 as MNHNY and CDR2 as SVGAGI (reference sequence). The DNA for the CDR3 is TGTGCCAGCAGTTACTTGGGGGACTACGATGAGCAGTTCTTC. This encodes CASSYLGDYDEQFF.

Notes on this clone: Within the sample, other DNA sequences also encode this same CDR3. The V call is TRBV18, the J call TRBJ1-5; D not resolved. Germline V CDR1 and CDR2: KGHSH, LQKENI. V lost 3 bases and J 4 bases, leaving 10 bases between the germline ends. This CDR3 contains 14 residues. The CDR3 protein is CASSPTGINQPQHF. The CDR3 nucleotides read TGTGCCAGCTCACCGACGGGGATTAATCAGCCCCAGCATTTT. Combining the CDR3 with reference TRBV18 and TRBJ1-5 gives the whole variable domain NAGVMQNPRHLVRRRGQEARLRCSPMKGHSHVYWYRQLPEEGLKFMVYLQKENIIDESGMPKERFSAEFPKEGPSILRIQQVVRGDSAAYFCASSPTGINQPQHFGDGTRLSIL.